The 3 T cell receptor beta chains below were found in one sample sequenced in a study of breast tumors, draining lymph nodes, adjacent tissues. Samples came from axillary lymph nodes draining the breast cancer. TCRdb passed the multiplex PCR reads through MiXCR, listing each CDR3 protein once. The data contain 250,000 or so distinct CDR3 sequences, over 25% of them singletons. Specimen: axillary lymph node tissue. The origin of the receptors is a female donor with breast cancer. Some clones in this sample may be carry-over from other donors' samples.

In this sample, this clonotype turned up many times. The V and J genes are TRBV20-1 and TRBJ2-2, with D tentatively TRBD2 (6 bases). Trimming removed 6 bases from V and 7 bases from J, with 21 bases in between. The CDR3 spans 15 residues. The germline V gene has CDR1 DFQATT and CDR2 SNEGSKA (reference sequence). The CDR3 is CSAQTTSRGIGELFF. For the CDR3, the DNA is TGCAGTGCCCAGACTACTAGCCGGGGAATCGGGGAGCTGTTTTTT.

This clonotype was picked up a small number of times. This could be a read error, since a much larger clone is one nucleotide away. The chain couples TRBV5-8 to TRBJ2-2; no clear D gene. Per the germline V gene, CDR1 is SGHTS and CDR2 is YDEGEE. Between the trimmed V and J ends, which lost 3 bases and 5 bases, there was a span of 8 bases. The CDR3 loop spans 13 amino acids. This CDR3 is CASSSPRTGELFF. The CDR3 DNA reads as TGTGCCAGCAGCTCCCCGCGGACCGGGGAGCTGTTTTTT.

In this sample, this clonotype turned up many times. V is TRBV20-1 and J is TRBJ2-7; either TRBD1 or TRBD2 may supply D (5 bases each). The CDR3 covers 13 residues. Looked up from germline, CDR1 is DFQATT and CDR2 is SNEGSKA (reference sequence). Between the trimmed V and J ends, which lost 3 bases and 3 bases, there was a span of 12 bases. The CDR3 DNA is TGCAGTGCTAGTTACAGCGGACACTACGAGCAGTACTTC. Residues: CSASYSGHYEQYF.